Listed here are 13 T cell receptor beta chains from one sample, sequenced in a study of blood T cell repertoires in COVID-19. Using immunoSEQ multiplex PCR, the repertoire was profiled, and TCRdb retains in-frame clones only, with some absent. In the table there are roughly 250,000 clones, about 80% of which are singletons. Input material: peripheral blood. These receptors were collected from an elderly woman with active or convalescent COVID-19.

The CDR3 region is CASSPPRGGRHEQYF. The CDR3 bases are TGTGCCAGCAGTCCACCGCGGGGGGGCCGCCACGAGCAGTACTTC. This chain connects TRBV28 to TRBJ2-7; TRBD2 aligns across 9 bases. The CDR3 sequence is 15 residues long. The J segment lost 5 bases and the V segment lost 5 bases, leaving 10 bases of the junction unmatched. Germline lookup yields CDR1 MDHEN and CDR2 SYDVKM.

This chain links TRBV11-2 with TRBJ2-4; 7 bases fit TRBD1. The CDR3 is made up of 14 amino acids. From germline, CDR1 is SGHAT and CDR2 FQNNGV. Trimming at V came to 5 bases and at J to 8 bases, leaving 9 bases not matched to a gene. The CDR3 DNA sequence: TGTGCCAGCAGCACCTCTTGGGACAGCGACATTCAGTACTTC. The encoded protein is CASSTSWDSDIQYF.

The rearrangement uses TRBV2 and TRBJ1-1, with TRBD1 matching over 8 bases. Trimming removed 4 bases from V and 5 bases from J; junction bases left unmatched: 6. The CDR3 is made up of 14 amino acids. Germline values: CDR1 SNHLY, CDR2 FYNNEI. The CDR3 DNA reads as TGTGCCAGCAGTGCCCGGACAGGGCCGACTGAAGCTTTCTTT. This translates into CASSARTGPTEAFF.

V is TRBV28 and J is TRBJ2-7, with 8 nucleotides matching TRBD2. Germline CDR1 and CDR2: MDHEN and SYDVKM. The V and J ends lost 8 bases and 0 bases, in that order; junction bases with no gene match: 12. The CDR3 covers 16 residues. As DNA, the CDR3 is TGTGCCAGCCGGCCAAGGGGCAGCGGGAGCTCCTACGAGCAGTACTTC. Translating gives CASRPRGSGSSYEQYF.

This clone was counted a few times. The CDR3 region is CASSQEGLGNSPLHF. CDR3 bases: TGTGCCAGCAGTCAAGAAGGACTGGGTAATTCACCCCTCCACTTT. This chain uses TRBV7-8 with TRBJ1-6; D is undetermined. The CDR3 runs to 15 residues. Germline V gene data show CDR1 as SGHVS and CDR2 as FQNEAQ. Trimming removed 6 bases at V and 6 bases at J, with 15 bases between.

V gene TRBV7-2 combines with J gene TRBJ2-2; no definite D call. Germline V gene sequence: CDR1 SGHTA, CDR2 FQGNSA. The germline V and J ends were trimmed by 3 bases and 6 bases, with 8 bases remaining between them. There are 13 residues in the CDR3. In DNA, the CDR3 is TGTGCCAGCAGCTTTTCCAATGCCGGGGAGCTGTTTTTT. This codes for CASSFSNAGELFF.

V usage is TRBV29-1 and J usage is TRBJ1-1; 12 nucleotides match TRBD1. The ends lost 6 bases at V and 3 bases at J; junction bases unmatched: 2. Per germline, CDR1 SQVTM and CDR2 ANQGSEA. The CDR3 runs to 13 residues. The CDR3 is CSVGQGADTEAFF. In DNA, the CDR3 is TGCAGCGTGGGACAGGGGGCGGACACTGAAGCTTTCTTT.

The rearrangement joins TRBV5-1 to TRBJ2-5, with TRBD1 identical over 7 bases. The trim removed 4 bases at V and 5 bases at J, leaving 8 bases unmatched. The CDR3 totals 14 residues. Per germline, CDR1 SGHRS and CDR2 YFSETQ. The CDR3 region is CASSDDRAGETQYF. The CDR3 nucleotides read TGCGCCAGCAGCGACGACAGGGCCGGCGAGACCCAGTACTTC.

This clone was recorded a few times. The chain couples TRBV11-3 to TRBJ2-7, with D possibly TRBD1 on 6 matching bases. The V and J ends lost 4 bases and 6 bases respectively, with 13 bases between them. CDR3 length: 13 residues. Germline lookup yields CDR1 SGHNT and CDR2 YENEEA. In nucleotides, the CDR3 is TGTGCCAGCAGCTATCGACAGGTTTCCGAGCAGTACTTC. It encodes CASSYRQVSEQYF.

This chain connects TRBV29-1 to TRBJ2-7; TRBD2 is a possible D gene (5 bases). The CDR3 runs 12 residues. Germline V lookup: CDR1 SQVTM, CDR2 ANQGSEA. Trimming removed 4 bases from V and 3 bases from J, with 10 bases in between. The CDR3 here is CSVVTRSYEQYF. The DNA of the CDR3 is TGCAGCGTTGTAACTAGAAGCTACGAGCAGTACTTC.

In its sample, this clone was seen once. The chain couples TRBV15 to TRBJ2-5, with D possibly matching TRBD1 (6 bases). Trimming removed 0 bases at V and 5 bases at J, with 16 bases between. The CDR3 contains 16 residues. Germline loops: CDR1 LNHNV, CDR2 YYDKDF (reference sequence). The CDR3 DNA reads as TGTGCCACCAGCAGAGATCGGTCAGGGGTAGGGGAGACCCAGTACTTC. It codes for CATSRDRSGVGETQYF.

The V and J genes are TRBV5-1 and TRBJ2-3, with TRBD2 matching 8 bases. CDR3 length: 15 residues. Germline CDR1 reads SGHRS; CDR2 reads YFSETQ. The J segment lost 1 base and the V segment lost 3 bases, leaving 4 bases of the junction unmatched. In nucleotides, the CDR3 is TGCGCCAGCAGCTACCAAGCGGGGGGCACAGATACGCAGTATTTT. It encodes CASSYQAGGTDTQYF.

The chain has TRBV5-4 and TRBJ1-2; TRBD1 aligns across 7 bases. The CDR3 is 14 residues long. Trimming took 1 base from V and 7 from J; bases not matched to a gene: 7. Germline assignment: CDR1 SGHNT and CDR2 YYREEE (reference sequence). CDR3 sequence reads: CASSLKGAYLGYTF. The CDR3 bases are TGTGCCAGCAGCTTGAAGGGGGCGTATCTTGGCTACACCTTC. The full variable domain, rest sourced from reference TRBV5-4 and TRBJ1-2, is ETGVTQSPTHLIKTRGQQVTLRCSSQSGHNTVSWYQQALGQGPQFIFQYYREEENGRGNFPPRFSGLQFPNYSSELNVNALELDDSALYLCASSLKGAYLGYTFGSGTRLTVV.